The 9 T cell receptor beta chains given below trace back to one sample, sequenced in a study of vaccination effects on CD4 cells after COVID-19. In the ViraFEST assay, antigen-specific CD4+ clonotypes were identified by expansion after peptide-pool stimulation. Following culture for around 9 days, CD4+ T cells were isolated. Nucleocapsid antibodies stayed negative before and after vaccination, showing no earlier SARS-CoV-2 infection. The table came from immunoSEQ multiplex PCR; TCRdb's copy has only in-frame clones and leaves some out. The profile shows roughly 24,000 clones, about three quarters of them singletons. Their cognate antigens are unknown. The source material was CD4+ T cells from PBMCs cultured with SARS-CoV-2 spike peptides, sampled before COVID-19 vaccination. The receptor set was obtained from a human donor who received a COVID-19 vaccine.

The rearrangement links TRBV24-1 to TRBJ2-1; 8 bases map to TRBD2. The V segment lost 3 bases and the J segment 5 bases; nucleotides outside the gene matches: 5. The CDR3 spans 15 residues. Looked up from germline, CDR1 is KGHDR and CDR2 is SFDVKD. The CDR3 nucleotides read TGTGCCACCAGTGATCGACTAGCGAGCAACAATGAGCAGTTCTTC. Translating it yields CATSDRLASNNEQFF.

This clone is a singleton in its sample. V gene TRBV6-6 combines with J gene TRBJ1-3; 7 bases line up with TRBD1. The ends lost 7 bases at V and 0 bases at J; junction bases unmatched: 6. The CDR3 spans 15 residues. The germline V gene has CDR1 MNHNY and CDR2 SVGAGI (reference sequence). The CDR3 region is CASTPTGSSGNTIYF. CDR3 coding DNA: TGTGCCAGCACCCCGACAGGGAGCTCTGGAAACACCATATATTTT.

V is TRBV2 and J is TRBJ2-1, with a weak D call TRBD1 (7 bases). Trimming shortened V by 7 bases and J by 3 bases, and 16 bases separated the two germline ends. The CDR3 consists of 15 residues. From germline, CDR1 is SNHLY and CDR2 FYNNEI. The CDR3: CASTGGQLLYNEQFF. In nucleotides, the CDR3 is TGTGCCAGCACCGGGGGACAGTTACTCTACAATGAGCAGTTCTTC. Variable domain in full (rest from reference TRBV2 and TRBJ2-1): EPEVTQTPSHQVTQMGQEVILRCVPISNHLYFYWYRQILGQKVEFLVSFYNNEISEKSEIFDDQFSVERPDGSNFTLKIRSTKLEDSAMYFCASTGGQLLYNEQFFGPGTRLTVL.

This clone qualifies as medium-sized (0.01 to 0.1%). The CDR3 DNA follows: TGTGCCAGCAGCTTAGCTCTGGGACCGGATGGCTACACCTTC. Translation gives CASSLALGPDGYTF. This chain joins TRBV7-8 and TRBJ1-2; the D gene is possibly TRBD1 (5 bases). Trimming stripped 0 bases from V and 6 bases from J, with 11 bases between. The CDR3 runs 14 residues. CDR1 is SGHVS and CDR2 is FQNEAQ in the germline V gene.

The chain employs TRBV3-1 (or the pseudogene TRBV3-2) and TRBJ2-1; 9 bases are a match to TRBD2. Germline V lookup: CDR1 LGHDT, CDR2 YNNKEL (reference sequence). The CDR3 loop spans 15 amino acids. V lost 0 bases, J lost 9 bases, and 6 bases stayed unmatched. CDR3 nucleotide sequence: TGTGCCAGCAGCCAAGATGGCGGGAGGGCCGCTGAGCAGTTCTTC. It translates to CASSQDGGRAAEQFF.

For the CDR3, the DNA is TGTGCCAGTAGTTCACAGGGGATTAGGAACACTGAAGCTTTCTTT. Encoded protein: CASSSQGIRNTEAFF. V gene TRBV19 combines with J gene TRBJ1-1, with 7 nucleotides matching TRBD1. Germline V gene lookup returns CDR1 LNHDA and CDR2 SQIVND (reference sequence). The CDR3 sequence is 15 residues long. J gave up 1 base and V 5 bases, and 7 bases lay outside the gene matches.

This clone came up a few times. The chain is built from TRBV27 and TRBJ1-2; 11 positions match TRBD1. The CDR3 runs to 15 residues. Trimming removed 4 bases from V and 5 bases from J; junction bases left unmatched: 6. Germline V gene sequence: CDR1 MNHEY, CDR2 SMNVEV (reference sequence). The CDR3 spells CASSSPDRGHYGYTF. DNA for the CDR3: TGTGCCAGCAGTTCCCCGGACAGGGGGCATTATGGCTACACCTTC.

This clone was found a few times. The chain has TRBV18 and TRBJ2-7; TRBD2 agrees at 8 bases. J lost 2 bases, V lost 0 bases, and 3 bases had no gene match. Germline V gene lookup returns CDR1 KGHSH and CDR2 LQKENI. This CDR3 contains 15 residues. The CDR3 DNA reads as TGTGCCAGCTCACCACCGGCAGCGGGAGCCTACGAGCAGTACTTC. Translated, it gives CASSPPAAGAYEQYF.

DNA of the CDR3: TGTGCCAGCAGTTATCTCCATGGACAGAGTAATAATTCACCCCTCCACTTT. Amino acids: CASSYLHGQSNNSPLHF. The chain links TRBV6-2 or TRBV6-3 to TRBJ1-6; a weak D match, TRBD1 (6 bases). The ends were cut back, 3 bases at V and 5 bases at J, with 17 bases in the middle. This CDR3 comprises 17 residues. CDR1 is MNHEY and CDR2 is SVGEGT in the germline V gene.